A single sample gave rise to the 8 T cell receptor beta chains below, sequenced in a study of shared clonotypes between healthy human individuals. TCRdb's copy holds only in-frame clones and misses some; the assay was immunoSEQ multiplex PCR. The sample lists approximately 2,300,000 clones, under 95% occurring once. Sequenced input: naive CD4+ T cells from PBMCs. Subset described: CD45RA+ positively selected. The receptors here all came from a man aged 18 to 29 in good health. Some clones in this sample may be carry-over from other donors' samples.

This clone was counted between two and nine times. The chain uses TRBV7-2 and TRBJ1-1; the D is unclear. The V end was cut by 2 bases, the J end by 4 bases, with 11 bases between. This CDR3 is 14 amino acids long. The germline CDR1 and CDR2 sequences are SGHTA and FQGNSA. The CDR3 loop reads CASSLSARSTEAFF. In DNA form, the CDR3 reads TGTGCCAGCAGCTTATCGGCGCGGAGCACTGAAGCTTTCTTT.

The chain has TRBV7-9 and TRBJ2-2; TRBD2 aligns across 14 bases. Trimming at V came to 3 bases and at J to 4 bases, leaving 7 bases not matched to a gene. This CDR3 spans 18 amino acids. Germline CDR1 and CDR2: SEHNR and FQNEAQ (reference sequence). The CDR3 DNA follows: TGTGCCAGCAGCTTTGGGACTAGCGGGAGAAGAGGCACCGGGGAGCTGTTTTTT. Its protein product is CASSFGTSGRRGTGELFF.

This clone was recorded once. The chain recombines TRBV4-1 with TRBJ2-2; D call uncertain. V gave up 6 bases and J gave up 1 base, with 15 bases separating them. The CDR3 length is 16 residues. Germline assignment: CDR1 MGHRA and CDR2 YSYEKL. The CDR3, as DNA: TGCGCCAGCAGGCAGTTCAGGAGAGGGAACACCGGGGAGCTGTTTTTT. Translated, it gives CASRQFRRGNTGELFF.

This clone was observed a single time. The chain recombines TRBV28 with TRBJ1-2, with D unclear. The length of the CDR3 is 13 residues. With 2 bases removed from V and 4 bases from J, the gap between germline ends came to 8 bases. Germline V CDR1 and CDR2: MDHEN, SYDVKM. The CDR3 loop reads CASSLLSSYGYTF. In DNA form, the CDR3 reads TGTGCCAGCAGTTTACTTAGCTCCTATGGCTACACCTTC.

The rearrangement links TRBV9 to TRBJ1-1, with TRBD1 identical over 8 bases. V lost 3 bases and J lost 0; bases outside the gene matches: 7. Germline V lookup: CDR1 SGDLS, CDR2 YYNGEE. The length of the CDR3 is 16 residues. Written as DNA, the CDR3 is TGTGCCAGCAGCGGGCCCCGGACAGGGCTGAACACTGAAGCTTTCTTT. Translation gives CASSGPRTGLNTEAFF.

V usage is TRBV5-6 and J usage is TRBJ1-5, with D unresolved. This CDR3 is built from 15 residues. V was trimmed by 0 bases and J by 6 bases, leaving 13 bases between them. Germline V gene lookup returns CDR1 SGHDT and CDR2 YYEEEE. CDR3 protein: CASSLGSLVVQPQHF. The CDR3 DNA sequence: TGTGCCAGCAGCTTGGGGAGTTTGGTTGTTCAGCCCCAGCATTTT. Supplemented by reference TRBV5-6 and TRBJ1-5, the full variable domain reads DAGVTQSPTHLIKTRGQQVTLRCSPKSGHDTVSWYQQALGQGPQFIFQYYEEEERQRGNFPDRFSGHQFPNYSSELNVNALLLGDSALYLCASSLGSLVVQPQHFGDGTRLSIL.

V usage is TRBV25-1 and J usage is TRBJ2-7, with a possible D match to TRBD2 (5 bases). This CDR3 has 15 residues. Germline-derived CDR1 and CDR2 are MGHDK and SYGVNS. V shed 6 bases and J shed 5 bases, with 20 bases lying between them. The CDR3 spells CASSPSGVGRHEQYF. In DNA form, the CDR3 reads TGTGCCAGCAGCCCCTCCGGGGTGGGTCGGCACGAGCAGTACTTC.

The genes are TRBV29-1 and TRBJ1-4, with a weak D call TRBD1 (6 bases). There are 13 residues in the CDR3. Germline CDR1 SQVTM, CDR2 ANQGSEA. The germline V and J ends were trimmed by 4 bases and 8 bases, with 14 bases remaining between them. CDR3 sequence (DNA): TGCAGCGTTGCTCCCAGGGGTGGCGAAAAACTGTTTTTT. This gives the protein CSVAPRGGEKLFF.